These 8 T cell receptor beta chains were sequenced from one sample in a study of CD8 T cells in ankylosing spondylitis. MiXCR was run by TCRdb on the 5' RACE reads, yielding one entry per CDR3 protein. The profile shows about 240,000 distinct CDR3 sequences, about 10% of them singletons. What was sequenced was blood, either unsorted or a sorted T cell fraction (not recorded which). Receptors were obtained from a male donor with ankylosing spondylitis or in good health (not recorded which).

This clonotype has a single count. This clone may be a read error of a much larger clone one base away. It is likely a read error, because the conserved phenylalanine at the end of the CDR3 is missing. The limits of the CDR3 on the DNA are not certain, so only TCRdb's listed CDR3 is given. This chain connects TRBV12-1 to TRBJ2-5; TRBD1, the table's D call, lacks a check against the DNA. TRBV12-1 is reported as a pseudogene. The CDR3 totals 15 residues, both ends included. CDR3 protein: CASSPPPGQGETQYL.

The rearrangement links TRBV4-2 to TRBJ2-5; D unclear. In germline, CDR1 is LGHNA, CDR2 YNFKEQ. The V gene lost 4 bases and the J gene lost 5 bases, with 14 bases spanning the gap. This CDR3 is 14 amino acids long. CDR3 coding DNA: TGTGCCAGCAGCCCCCTCGAGCGTCAGGAGACCCAGTACTTC. This codes for CASSPLERQETQYF.

This clonotype was seen many times. The chain couples TRBV20-1 to TRBJ1-2; 8 positions match TRBD1. Germline values: CDR1 DFQATT, CDR2 SNEGSKA (reference sequence). Trimming took 4 bases from V and 3 from J; bases not matched to a gene: 7. This CDR3 comprises 14 residues. This CDR3 reads CSATRQGKDYGYTF. The CDR3 region has the DNA TGCAGTGCTACCCGACAGGGGAAAGACTATGGCTACACCTTC.

This clonotype was counted only a few times. V gene TRBV3-1 combines with J gene TRBJ2-3, with 7 bases that match TRBD2. This CDR3 comprises 17 residues. J lost 2 bases, V lost 11 bases, and 19 bases had no gene match. Germline assignment: CDR1 LGHDT and CDR2 YNNKEL (reference sequence). The CDR3 reads CASCLNLAELSTDTQYF. As DNA, the CDR3 is TGTGCCTCCTGCCTGAACCTAGCGGAACTATCCACAGATACGCAGTATTTT.

This clonotype was detected only a few times. The V gene is TRBV2, the J gene TRBJ2-7, with D unresolved. The CDR3 totals 11 residues. Deletions cut 8 bases from V and 0 bases from J, with 5 bases between. Germline lookup yields CDR1 SNHLY and CDR2 FYNNEI. The CDR3 DNA reads TGTGCCAGCCACAGCTCCTACGAGCAGTACTTC. Amino acid sequence: CASHSSYEQYF.

This clonotype was counted ten times or more. The chain couples TRBV9 to TRBJ2-2; a possible D gene is TRBD1 (5 bases). The length of the CDR3 is 16 residues. The germline V and J ends were trimmed by 2 bases and 0 bases, with 11 bases remaining between them. Per the germline V gene, CDR1 is SGDLS and CDR2 is YYNGEE. The CDR3 here is CASSVEPGSNTGELFF. The CDR3 DNA follows: TGTGCCAGCAGCGTGGAGCCAGGGTCGAACACCGGGGAGCTGTTTTTT.

This chain joins TRBV7-3 and TRBJ2-1, with TRBD2 as a possible D gene (6 bases). CDR3 length equals 16 residues. Looked up from germline, CDR1 is SGHTA and CDR2 is FQGTGA. The germline V and J ends were trimmed by 5 bases and 6 bases, with 20 bases remaining between them. CDR3 sequence reads: CASSPPRLVGSNEQFF. The CDR3 nucleotides read TGTGCCAGCAGCCCCCCTAGACTAGTGGGGAGCAATGAGCAGTTCTTC.

The chain employs TRBV3-1 and TRBJ2-5; D uncertain. Trimming cost V 4 bases and J 9 bases, with 21 bases left between them. The CDR3 sequence is 15 residues long. Germline CDR1 and CDR2: LGHDT and YNNKEL (reference sequence). For the CDR3, the DNA is TGTGCCAGCAGCCGACGACGCCATCCCCCGATGGCCCAGTACTTC. Its translation is CASSRRRHPPMAQYF.